The source of this T cell receptor (beta chain) is a study of T cell responses to AZD1222 COVID-19 vaccine. Study observations and caveats: Baseline seropositivity occurred in only a handful of AZD1222 recipients. Reports indicate that nearly half of spike-specific TCRs are directed at unmutated variant regions. An increase in Spike-specific TCR breadth and depth was observed after two AZD1222 doses.

Turning to this clone: Its antigen is as yet unknown.

This table comes from immunoSEQ multiplex PCR, and its TCRdb copy is limited to in-frame clones, with some not included. The sample contains roughly 270,000 clones, almost 95% of which appear only once. Trimming cost V 0 bases and J 4 bases; bases outside gene matches: 6. Germline V gene data show CDR1 as SGHTA and CDR2 as FQGTGA. The CDR3 is made up of 16 amino acids. Sample: peripheral blood, taken 28 days after the second AZD1222 dose. The chain couples TRBV7-3 to TRBJ1-2, with TRBD1 identical over 9 bases. The source of this sequence is an adult who received the AZD1222 COVID-19 vaccine. CDR3 loop: CASSLTWGQGGYGYTF. The CDR3 DNA sequence: TGTGCCAGCAGCTTAACGTGGGGACAGGGTGGCTATGGCTACACCTTC.